The sequence of this T cell receptor (beta chain) was determined in a study of Ad26.COV2.S vaccination and SARS-CoV-2 variants. Trimming left V 4 bases short and J 0 bases short, with 9 bases between. The CDR3 is made up of 14 amino acids. CDR1 is LNHDA, CDR2 SQIVND, per germline (reference sequence). The repertoire was sequenced with immunoSEQ multiplex PCR; TCRdb's copy has only in-frame clones and lacks some. The sample contains some 420,000 clones, roughly 90% of which appear only once. Treatment in this sample: about 20 received Ad26.COV2.S at low or high dose, single or two shots; 5 received placebo; per-sample allocation not given. Sampling took place 63 days after the first vaccine or placebo injection.

The receptor was derived from a person between 18 and 59 years old who received the Ad26.COV2.S COVID-19 vaccine or a placebo. This material consisted of peripheral blood, taken in a trial of Ad26.COV2.S vaccine versus placebo. The chain links TRBV19 to TRBJ2-5; a possible D gene is TRBD1 (5 bases). CDR3 sequence (DNA): TGTGCCAGTAGTAGCCACAGGTACCAAGAGACCCAGTACTTC. Its translation is CASSSHRYQETQYF.